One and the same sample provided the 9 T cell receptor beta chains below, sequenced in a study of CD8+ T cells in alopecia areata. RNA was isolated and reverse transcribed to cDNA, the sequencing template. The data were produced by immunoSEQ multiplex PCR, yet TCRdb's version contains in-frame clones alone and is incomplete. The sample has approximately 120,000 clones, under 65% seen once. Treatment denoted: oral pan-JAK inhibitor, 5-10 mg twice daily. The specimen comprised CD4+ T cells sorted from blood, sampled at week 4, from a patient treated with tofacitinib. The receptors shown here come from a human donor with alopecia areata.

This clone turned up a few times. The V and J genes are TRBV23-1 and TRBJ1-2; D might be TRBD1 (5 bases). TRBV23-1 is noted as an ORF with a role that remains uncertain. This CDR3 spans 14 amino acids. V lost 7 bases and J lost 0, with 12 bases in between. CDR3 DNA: TGCGCCAGCACCTCGGGGGAAACTAACTATGGCTACACCTTC. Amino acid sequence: CASTSGETNYGYTF.

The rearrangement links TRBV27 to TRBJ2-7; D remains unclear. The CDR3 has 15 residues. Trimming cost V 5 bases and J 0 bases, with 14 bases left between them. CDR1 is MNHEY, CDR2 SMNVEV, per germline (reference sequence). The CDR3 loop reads CASSVGLPASYEQYF. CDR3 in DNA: TGTGCCAGCAGTGTCGGGCTACCCGCCTCCTACGAGCAGTACTTC.

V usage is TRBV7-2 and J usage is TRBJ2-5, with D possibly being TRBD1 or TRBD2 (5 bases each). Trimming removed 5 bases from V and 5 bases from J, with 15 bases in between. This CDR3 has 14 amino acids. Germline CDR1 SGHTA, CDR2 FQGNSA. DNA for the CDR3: TGTGCCAGCAGCCCAGGGACGACATGGGAGACCCAGTACTTC. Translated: CASSPGTTWETQYF.

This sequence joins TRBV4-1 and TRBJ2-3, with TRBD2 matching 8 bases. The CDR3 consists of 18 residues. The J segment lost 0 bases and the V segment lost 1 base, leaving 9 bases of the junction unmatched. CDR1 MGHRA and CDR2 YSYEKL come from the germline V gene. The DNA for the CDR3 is TGCGCCAGCAGCCAAGCTGTTCCAGTAGCGGGGAGCACAGATACGCAGTATTTT. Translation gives CASSQAVPVAGSTDTQYF.

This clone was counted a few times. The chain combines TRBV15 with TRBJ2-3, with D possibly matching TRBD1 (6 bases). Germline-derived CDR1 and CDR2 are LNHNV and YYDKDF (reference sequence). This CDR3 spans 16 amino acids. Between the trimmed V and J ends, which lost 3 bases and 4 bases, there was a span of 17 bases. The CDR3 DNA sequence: TGTGCCACCAGCAGGGGGACATACGCCGGGGCAGATACGCAGTATTTT. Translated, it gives CATSRGTYAGADTQYF. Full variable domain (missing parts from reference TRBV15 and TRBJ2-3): DAMVIQNPRYQVTQFGKPVTLSCSQTLNHNVMYWYQQKSSQAPKLLFHYYDKDFNNEADTPDNFQSRRPNTSFCFLDIRSPGLGDTAMYLCATSRGTYAGADTQYFGPGTRLTVL.

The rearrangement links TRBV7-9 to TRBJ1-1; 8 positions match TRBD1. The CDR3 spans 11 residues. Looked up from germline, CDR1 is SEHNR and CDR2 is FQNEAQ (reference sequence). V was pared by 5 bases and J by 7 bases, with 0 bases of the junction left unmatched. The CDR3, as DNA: TGTGCCAGCAGCGACAGGGGTGAAGCTTTCTTT. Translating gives CASSDRGEAFF.

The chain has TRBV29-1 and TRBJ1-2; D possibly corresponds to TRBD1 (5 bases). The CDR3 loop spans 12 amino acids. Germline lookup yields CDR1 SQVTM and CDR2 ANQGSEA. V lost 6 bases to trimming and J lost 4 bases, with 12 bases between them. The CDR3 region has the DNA TGCAGCGTGATGGGACGGACCTATGGCTACACCTTC. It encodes CSVMGRTYGYTF.

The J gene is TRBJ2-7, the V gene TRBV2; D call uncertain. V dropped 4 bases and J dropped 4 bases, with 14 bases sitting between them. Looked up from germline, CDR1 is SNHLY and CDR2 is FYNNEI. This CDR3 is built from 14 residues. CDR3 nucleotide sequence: TGTGCCAGCAGTGTTTTCACTCGAGAGTACGAGCAGTACTTC. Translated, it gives CASSVFTREYEQYF.

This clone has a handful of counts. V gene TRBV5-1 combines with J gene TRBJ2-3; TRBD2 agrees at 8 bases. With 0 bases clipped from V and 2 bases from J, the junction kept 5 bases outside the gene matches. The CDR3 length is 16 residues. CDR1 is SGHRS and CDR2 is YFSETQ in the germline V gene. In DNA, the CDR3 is TGCGCCAGCAGCTTGGCCCTAGCGGGTGACACAGATACGCAGTATTTT. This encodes CASSLALAGDTDTQYF.